What follows are 32 T cell receptor beta chains derived from one specimen sequenced in a study of glioma-infiltrating T cells. Amplification of TCR alpha and beta CDR3 regions from RNA used iRepertoire nested multiplex PCR. Using its own MiXCR run on the multiplex PCR reads, TCRdb lists one record per CDR3 protein. This table holds 170,000 or so distinct CDR3 sequences, about 47% found once. The source material was glioma tissue, nonneoplastic brain tissue, or PBMCs (not recorded which). The receptors derive from a human donor with low-grade glioma or glioblastoma, undergoing nonglioma brain surgery, or in good health (not recorded which).

Remarks on this clonotype: The junction shows a germline mismatch at one end, possibly a read error. The rearrangement links TRBV6-1 to TRBJ1-5, with D unclear. The CDR3 has 15 residues. CDR1 and CDR2 (germline): MNHNS, SASEGT. The DNA of the CDR3 is TGTGCCAGCATTGAACAAGAACAGAGCAATCATCCCCAGCATTTT. Protein: CASIEQEQSNHPQHF.

This chain links TRBV5-4 with TRBJ2-7; D possibly corresponds to TRBD2 (5 bases). The CDR3 runs 13 residues. Trimming left V 2 bases short and J 5 bases short, with 11 bases between. The germline V gene encodes CDR1 SGHNT and CDR2 YYREEE (reference sequence). CDR3 residues: CASSFVSGNEQYF. CDR3 bases: TGTGCCAGCAGCTTTGTCTCGGGGAACGAGCAGTACTTC.

This clonotype appeared many times. The V call is TRBV20-1, the J call TRBJ2-1; weak D call: TRBD1 (6 bases). This CDR3 contains 14 residues. Germline V lookup: CDR1 DFQATT, CDR2 SNEGSKA (reference sequence). The germline V and J ends were trimmed by 6 bases and 4 bases, with 16 bases remaining between them. Here the CDR3 reads CSAITGGNYNEQFF. The CDR3 DNA sequence: TGCAGTGCCATCACTGGGGGCAATTACAATGAGCAGTTCTTC.

The V gene is TRBV14, the J gene TRBJ2-1, with TRBD2 identical over 13 bases. Germline V gene sequence: CDR1 SGHDN, CDR2 FVKESK. With 5 bases clipped from V and 7 bases from J, the junction kept 11 bases outside the gene matches. CDR3 size: 17 residues. CDR3 DNA: TGTGCCAGCAGCGAACCAGGACTAGCGGGAGTGGTAAATGAGCAGTTCTTC. Protein: CASSEPGLAGVVNEQFF.

For this clonotype: A read error may explain this, as a much larger clone is one base away. This chain links TRBV7-2 with TRBJ2-3, with D perhaps TRBD2 (5 bases). The CDR3 sequence is 15 residues long. CDR1 is SGHTA and CDR2 is FQGNSA in the germline V gene. Trimming stripped 5 bases from V and 2 bases from J, with 14 bases between. CDR3: CASSLNKRYTDTQYF. The CDR3 DNA reads as TGTGCCAGCAGCCTCAACAAGCGGTACACAGATACGCAGTATTTT.

The table lists this clonotype with many counts. This rearrangement joins TRBV5-1 to TRBJ2-3; the D is unclear. Germline V gene lookup returns CDR1 SGHRS and CDR2 YFSETQ. Trimming left V 7 bases short and J 6 bases short, with 18 bases between. The CDR3 spans 14 residues. CDR3 nucleotides: TGCGCCAGCTCACCGGGCCTGCGTACGGATACGCAGTATTTT. As protein: CASSPGLRTDTQYF.

This clonotype was counted between two and nine times. The genes are TRBV28 and TRBJ2-2, with D unclear. The ends were cut back, 11 bases at V and 5 bases at J, with 15 bases in the middle. This CDR3 spans 13 amino acids. Germline V gene lookup returns CDR1 MDHEN and CDR2 SYDVKM. CDR3: CAGILAGTGELFF. The CDR3 nucleotides are TGTGCCGGCATATTAGCTGGGACCGGGGAGCTGTTTTTT. The full variable domain, in which reference TRBV28 and TRBJ2-2 provide the parts outside the CDR3, is DVKVTQSSRYLVKRTGEKVFLECVQDMDHENMFWYRQDPGLGLRLIYFSYDVKMKEKGDIPEGYSVSREKKERFSLILESASTNQTSMYLCAGILAGTGELFFGEGSRLTVL.

This clonotype has a count of ten or more. J is TRBJ1-2 and V is TRBV2; D is unresolved. In germline, CDR1 is SNHLY, CDR2 FYNNEI. The CDR3 consists of 12 residues. V was clipped by 3 bases and J by 7 bases, with 9 bases between them. The CDR3 bases are TGTGCCAGCAGTGACAGTAACGGTGGCTACACCTTC. As protein: CASSDSNGGYTF. The full variable domain, with the rest looked up from reference TRBV2 and TRBJ1-2, is EPEVTQTPSHQVTQMGQEVILRCVPISNHLYFYWYRQILGQKVEFLVSFYNNEISEKSEIFDDQFSVERPDGSNFTLKIRSTKLEDSAMYFCASSDSNGGYTFGSGTRLTVV.

This clonotype is a singleton in its sample. This sequence joins TRBV19 and TRBJ1-5; D gene ambiguous. V lost 4 bases to trimming and J lost 6 bases, with 16 bases between them. The germline V gene has CDR1 LNHDA and CDR2 SQIVND (reference sequence). The CDR3 contains 15 residues. The CDR3 reads CASSTTTLVVQPQHF. CDR3 in DNA: TGTGCCAGTAGTACCACCACGCTTGTGGTTCAGCCCCAGCATTTT.

Notes on this clonotype: This may stem from a read error, because a much larger clone lies one nucleotide away. V and J are TRBV4-1 and TRBJ1-5; D gene uncertain. This CDR3 has 15 residues. Germline V gene sequence: CDR1 MGHRA, CDR2 YSYEKL. The V and J ends lost 0 bases and 1 base respectively, with 7 bases between them. The CDR3 sequence: CASSQELESNQPQHF. In nucleotides, the CDR3 is TGCGCCAGCAGCCAAGAGTTGGAGAGCAATCAGCCCCAGCATTTT.

This clonotype was observed a few times. The rearrangement links TRBV11-2 to TRBJ2-1; D perhaps matches TRBD1 (6 bases). Germline-derived CDR1 and CDR2 are SGHAT and FQNNGV. There are 15 residues in the CDR3. V lost 5 bases to trimming and J lost 8 bases, with 19 bases between them. Written as DNA, the CDR3 is TGTGCCAGCAGCCCCTACATACAGGGTTTCGATGAGCAGTTCTTC. Its translation is CASSPYIQGFDEQFF.

This clonotype was counted a few times. The chain carries TRBV7-8 and TRBJ2-2, with a possible D match to TRBD1 (6 bases). CDR1 is SGHVS, CDR2 FQNEAQ, per germline. Between the trimmed V and J ends, which lost 5 bases and 3 bases, there was a span of 13 bases. The CDR3 runs 15 residues. CDR3 DNA sequence: TGTGCCAGCAGCCGAAACAGGGAACACACCGGGGAGCTGTTTTTT. Encoded protein: CASSRNREHTGELFF.

This clonotype was seen a few times. The rearrangement uses TRBV2 and TRBJ2-7, with D uncertain. V was shortened by 5 bases and J by 12 bases, with 17 bases between the two germline ends. CDR1 is SNHLY and CDR2 is FYNNEI in the germline V gene. CDR3 length: 12 residues. CDR3 sequence: CASSSSGWKGYF. DNA of the CDR3: TGTGCCAGCAGTTCGTCAGGCTGGAAAGGGTACTTC.

There are many counts of this clonotype. J is TRBJ2-1 and V is TRBV20-1; 15 bases line up with TRBD2. The V gene end was trimmed by 2 bases and the J gene end by 1 base; junction bases not matched to a gene: 12. Germline V gene data show CDR1 as DFQATT and CDR2 as SNEGSKA (reference sequence). This CDR3 region has 20 residues. This chain's CDR3 is CSARLPKPGLAGGSYNEQFF. The CDR3 region has the DNA TGCAGTGCTAGATTGCCAAAACCGGGACTAGCGGGAGGTTCCTACAATGAGCAGTTCTTC.

For this clonotype: A read error may produce the germline difference seen at one junction end. The rearrangement links TRBV28 to TRBJ2-7; 11 bases are a match to TRBD2. Per germline, CDR1 MDHEN and CDR2 SYDVKM. The CDR3 is made up of 16 amino acids. CDR3 coding DNA: TGTGCCAGCAGTAAACTGACTAGCGGGAATAGCAACGAGGAGTACTTC. Protein sequence: CASSKLTSGNSNEEYF.

Turning to this clonotype: The junction and the germline gene differ at one end; a read error may be behind it. The chain couples TRBV5-1 to TRBJ2-1; D unresolved. The CDR3 consists of 17 residues. Germline CDR1 is SGHRS and CDR2 is YFSETQ. The CDR3 coding sequence is TGCGCCAGCAGATTGGATAGGCGGAAGAGCTCCTACAATGAGCAGTTCTTC. Translation: CASRLDRRKSSYNEQFF.

Of note for this clonotype: This may be a read error: a much more frequent sequence differs by one nucleotide. The genes are TRBV20-1 and TRBJ2-7; D may be TRBD1 or TRBD2 (5 bases each). The V end was cut by 6 bases, the J end by 3 bases, with 18 bases between. CDR3 size: 14 residues. Germline-derived CDR1 and CDR2 are DFQATT and SNEGSKA (reference sequence). CDR3 residues: CSAGARLEGYEQYF. CDR3 sequence (DNA): TGCAGTGCCGGGGCGAGGTTAGAGGGCTACGAGCAGTACTTC.

Remarks on this clonotype: A much bigger clone sits one base away, suggesting this may be a read error. A read error is likely, as this CDR3 ends without the conserved phenylalanine or tryptophan. V usage is TRBV28 and J usage is TRBJ1-2; TRBD1 matches at 9 bases. This CDR3 contains 13 residues. Germline assignment: CDR1 MDHEN and CDR2 SYDVKM. With 6 bases clipped from V and 10 bases from J, the junction kept 9 bases outside the gene matches. The CDR3 nucleotides are TGTGCCAGCAGCTTTGAGACAGGGGGGTCCTACACCCTC. This codes for CASSFETGGSYTL.

The table lists this clonotype with many counts. The CDR3 DNA sequence: TGCAGTGCTAGGAGAGCGGGATCCTACGAGCAGTACTTC. Its translation: CSARRAGSYEQYF. The J gene is TRBJ2-7, the V gene TRBV20-1, with 7 bases that match TRBD2. The V gene's germline CDR1 is DFQATT and CDR2 SNEGSKA (reference sequence). The CDR3 is 13 residues long. Trimming removed 3 bases from V and 1 base from J; junction bases left unmatched: 3.

V usage is TRBV10-3 and J usage is TRBJ2-5; TRBD1 matches 8 bases. CDR3 length equals 13 residues. From germline, CDR1 is ENHRY and CDR2 SYGVKD. Unmatched junction bases numbered 5, after V lost 7 bases and J lost 4 bases. In nucleotides, the CDR3 is TGTGCCATCATTGGACAGGGAAGAGAGACCCAGTACTTC. Its protein is CAIIGQGRETQYF.

The sample holds a few counts of this clonotype. V usage is TRBV19 and J usage is TRBJ2-3, with unresolved D. The V end was cut by 3 bases, the J end by 0 bases, with 13 bases between. From germline, CDR1 is LNHDA and CDR2 SQIVND (reference sequence). This CDR3 region has 16 residues. CDR3 protein: CASSIRGGASTDTQYF. CDR3 DNA: TGTGCCAGTAGTATTCGAGGCGGAGCTAGCACAGATACGCAGTATTTT.

This clonotype occurred many times. The chain joins TRBV7-8 to TRBJ2-3, with D possibly TRBD2 on 5 matching bases. Germline CDR1 reads SGHVS; CDR2 reads FQNEAQ. This CDR3 region has 12 residues. The ends were cut back, 5 bases at V and 3 bases at J, with 6 bases in the middle. The CDR3 DNA sequence: TGTGCCAGCAGCCGGGATACAGATACGCAGTATTTT. Translating gives CASSRDTDTQYF.

Concerning this clonotype itself: A read error is possible here, since a much larger clone lies one base away. The genes are TRBV29-1 and TRBJ1-5, with D perhaps matching TRBD1 (6 bases). V lost 5 bases, J lost 7 bases, and 15 bases lay in between. The CDR3 has 13 residues. CDR1 is SQVTM, CDR2 ANQGSEA, per germline. CDR3 bases: TGCAGCGTTTCCACAGGGTTCAAACAGCCCCAGCATTTT. It codes for CSVSTGFKQPQHF.

Turning to this clonotype: A much larger clone is a single base away; this may be a read error. This sequence joins TRBV19 and TRBJ1-3; no definite D call. Germline CDR1 is LNHDA and CDR2 is SQIVND (reference sequence). CDR3 length equals 14 residues. CDR3 region: CASSDTNSGNNIYF. The CDR3 nucleotides read TGTGCCAGTAGCGACACCAACTCTGGAAACAACATATATTTT.

This clonotype was found a few times. The V gene is TRBV5-1, the J gene TRBJ2-7, with D unresolved. V lost 2 bases to trimming and J lost 0 bases, with 6 bases between them. The CDR3 contains 13 residues. Germline CDR1 is SGHRS and CDR2 is YFSETQ. This CDR3 reads CASSFQLSYEQYF. DNA of the CDR3: TGCGCCAGCAGCTTCCAGCTCTCCTACGAGCAGTACTTC. Filled out from reference TRBV5-1 and TRBJ2-7, the complete variable domain reads KAGVTQTPRYLIKTRGQQVTLSCSPISGHRSVSWYQQTPGQGLQFLFEYFSETQRNKGNFPGRFSGRQFSNSRSEMNVSTLELGDSALYLCASSFQLSYEQYFGPGTRLTVT.

The sample holds many counts of this clonotype. The chain uses TRBV28 and TRBJ2-7; D not resolved. Germline V gene sequence: CDR1 MDHEN, CDR2 SYDVKM. The CDR3 totals 14 residues. V lost 3 bases to trimming and J lost 0 bases, with 9 bases between them. CDR3 in amino acids: CASSFSRSSYEQYF. The CDR3 DNA is TGTGCCAGCAGTTTTAGTAGGAGCTCCTACGAGCAGTACTTC.

The chain carries TRBV27 and TRBJ2-1, with 8 nucleotides matching TRBD1. The CDR3 has 14 amino acids. V lost 10 bases and J lost 3; bases outside the gene matches: 8. Germline-derived CDR1 and CDR2 are MNHEY and SMNVEV (reference sequence). The CDR3 DNA follows: TGTGCCACCAGACAGGGGATTAACTACAATGAGCAGTTCTTC. Protein product: CATRQGINYNEQFF.

The V gene is TRBV15, the J gene TRBJ2-6, with D uncertain. Germline assignment: CDR1 LNHNV and CDR2 YYDKDF (reference sequence). This CDR3 contains 16 residues. The V and J ends lost 4 bases and 5 bases respectively, with 15 bases between them. CDR3 loop: CATSTVRNVWANVLTF. DNA for the CDR3: TGTGCCACCAGCACAGTAAGGAACGTCTGGGCCAACGTCCTGACTTTC.

This clonotype occurred many times. The genes are TRBV27 and TRBJ2-7; D is unresolved. The CDR3 runs to 15 residues. Per germline, CDR1 MNHEY and CDR2 SMNVEV (reference sequence). V shed 2 bases and J shed 3 bases, with 14 bases lying between them. The CDR3 sequence: CASSLNPVLNYEQYF. In DNA form, the CDR3 reads TGTGCCAGCAGTTTAAATCCGGTTTTAAACTACGAGCAGTACTTC.

On this clonotype itself: This clone may be a read error of a much larger clone one base away. This chain joins TRBV28 and TRBJ1-5; TRBD1 matches at 10 bases. Germline V gene data show CDR1 as MDHEN and CDR2 as SYDVKM. CDR3 length equals 15 residues. For the CDR3, the DNA is TGTGCCAGCAGTTTAGGGGACAGGGGCGATCATCCCCAGCATTTT. As protein: CASSLGDRGDHPQHF. The entire variable domain, with the rest obtained from reference TRBV28 and TRBJ1-5, is as follows: DVKVTQSSRYLVKRTGEKVFLECVQDMDHENMFWYRQDPGLGLRLIYFSYDVKMKEKGDIPEGYSVSREKKERFSLILESASTNQTSMYLCASSLGDRGDHPQHFGDGTRLSIL.

About this clonotype: One base away lies a much larger clone, so this may be a sequencing read error. The chain employs TRBV6-5 and TRBJ2-7; 11 bases match TRBD2. CDR3 length: 17 amino acids. V shed 0 bases and J 6 bases; nucleotides not matched to a gene: 10. The germline gives CDR1 MNHEY, CDR2 SVGAGI. The CDR3, as DNA: TGTGCCAGCAGTTACTCCATGACTAGCGGGGAGACCTCCGAGCAGTACTTC. It encodes CASSYSMTSGETSEQYF.

This clonotype was detected once. The rearrangement joins TRBV19 to TRBJ2-3; the D gene is possibly TRBD2 (6 bases). CDR1 is LNHDA and CDR2 is SQIVND in the germline V gene (reference sequence). V shed 6 bases and J shed 1 base, with 17 bases lying between them. This CDR3 has 16 residues. This CDR3 reads CASSSYHGTRTDTQYF. DNA for the CDR3: TGTGCCAGTAGCTCCTACCACGGGACTCGCACAGATACGCAGTATTTT.